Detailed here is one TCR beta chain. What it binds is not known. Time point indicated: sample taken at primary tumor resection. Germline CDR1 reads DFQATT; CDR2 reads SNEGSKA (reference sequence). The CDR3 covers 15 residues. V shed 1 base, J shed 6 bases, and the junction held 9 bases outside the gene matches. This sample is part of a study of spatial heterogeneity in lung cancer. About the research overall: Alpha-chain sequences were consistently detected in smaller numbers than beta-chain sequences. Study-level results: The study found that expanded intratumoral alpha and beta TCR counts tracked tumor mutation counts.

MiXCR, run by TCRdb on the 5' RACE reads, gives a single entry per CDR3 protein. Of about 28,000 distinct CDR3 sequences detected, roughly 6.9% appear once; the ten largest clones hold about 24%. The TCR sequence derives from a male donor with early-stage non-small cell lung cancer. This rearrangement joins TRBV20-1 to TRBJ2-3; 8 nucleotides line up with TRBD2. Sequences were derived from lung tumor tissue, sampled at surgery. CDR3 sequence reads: CSARVHSGASDTQYF. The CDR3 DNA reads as TGCAGTGCTAGAGTTCATAGCGGGGCCTCGGATACGCAGTATTTT.